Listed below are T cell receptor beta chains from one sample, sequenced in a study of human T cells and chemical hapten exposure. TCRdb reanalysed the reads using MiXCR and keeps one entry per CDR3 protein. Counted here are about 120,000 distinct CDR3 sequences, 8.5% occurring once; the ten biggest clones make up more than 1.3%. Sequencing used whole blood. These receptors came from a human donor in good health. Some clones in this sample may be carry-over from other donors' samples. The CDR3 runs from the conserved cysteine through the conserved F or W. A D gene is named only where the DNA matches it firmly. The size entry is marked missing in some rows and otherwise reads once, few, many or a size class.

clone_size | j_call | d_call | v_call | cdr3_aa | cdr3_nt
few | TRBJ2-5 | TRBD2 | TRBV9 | CASSATSGIQETQYF | TGTGCCAGCAGCGCGACTAGCGGGATACAAGAGACCCAGTACTTC
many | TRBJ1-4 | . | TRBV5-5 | CASSLVPGTATNEKLFF | TGTGCCAGCAGCTTGGTTCCAGGGACCGCAACTAATGAAAAACTGTTTTTT
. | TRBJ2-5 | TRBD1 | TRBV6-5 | CASRAPIGDRGLGSETQYF | TGTGCCAGCAGGGCTCCTATTGGGGACAGGGGGCTAGGATCAGAGACCCAGTACTTC
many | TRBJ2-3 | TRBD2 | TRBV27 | CASSLRLLAGGSDTQYF | TGTGCCAGCAGTTTACGCTTACTAGCGGGGGGTTCAGATACGCAGTATTTT
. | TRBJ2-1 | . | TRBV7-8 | CASSLIRQRKWDEQFF | TGTGCCAGCAGCTTAATAAGACAGCGGAAATGGGATGAGCAGTTCTTC
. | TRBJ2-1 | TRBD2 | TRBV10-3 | CAITPSLAGGPNEQFF | TGTGCCATCACCCCATCCCTAGCGGGAGGGCCAAATGAGCAGTTCTTC
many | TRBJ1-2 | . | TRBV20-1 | CSASRDRSYGYTF | TGCAGTGCTAGTAGGGACCGATCCTATGGCTACACCTTC
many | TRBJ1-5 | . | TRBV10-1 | CASRAGSNQPQHF | TGCGCCAGCCGCGCAGGCAGCAATCAGCCCCAGCATTTT
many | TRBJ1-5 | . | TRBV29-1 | CSPGNMADQPQHF | TGCAGCCCTGGGAACATGGCCGATCAGCCCCAGCATTTT
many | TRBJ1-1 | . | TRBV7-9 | CASSPGPIEAFF | TGTGCCAGCAGCCCCGGACCGATTGAAGCTTTCTTT
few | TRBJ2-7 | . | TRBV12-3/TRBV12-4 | CASSLRGLGEVGSYEQYF | TGTGCCAGCAGTCTCAGAGGATTAGGGGAAGTTGGATCCTACGAGCAGTACTTC
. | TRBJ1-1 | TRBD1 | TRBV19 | CASRDRVHTEAFF | TGTGCCAGTAGAGACAGGGTGCACACTGAAGCTTTCTTT
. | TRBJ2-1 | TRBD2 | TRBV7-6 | CASSSTSGRADEQFF | TGTGCCAGCAGTTCTACTAGCGGGAGGGCCGATGAGCAGTTCTTC
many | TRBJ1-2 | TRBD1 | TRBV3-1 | CASSPDRENYGYTF | TGTGCCAGCAGCCCGGACAGGGAAAACTATGGCTACACCTTC
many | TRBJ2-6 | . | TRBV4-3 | CASSQDTSSGANVLTF | TGCGCCAGCAGCCAAGACACCAGCTCTGGGGCCAACGTCCTGACTTTC
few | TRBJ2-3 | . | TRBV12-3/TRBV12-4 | CASSLSPDTQYF | TGTGCCAGCAGTTTAAGTCCAGATACGCAGTATTTT
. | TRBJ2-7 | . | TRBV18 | CASSPATLQQYF | TGTGCCAGCTCACCAGCGACTCTCCAGCAGTACTTC
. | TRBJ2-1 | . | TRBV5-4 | CASSLSSAGYNEQFF | TGTGCCAGCAGCTTGTCATCGGCGGGCTACAATGAGCAGTTCTTC
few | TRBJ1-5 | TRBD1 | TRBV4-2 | CASSQGDRDAEPQHF | TGTGCCAGCAGCCAAGGAGACAGGGATGCAGAGCCCCAGCATTTT
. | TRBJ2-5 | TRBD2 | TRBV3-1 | CASSQDSIAGRETQYF | TGTGCCAGCAGCCAAGATTCGATAGCGGGACGAGAGACCCAGTACTTC